This passage covers 15 T cell receptor beta chains from one sample sequenced in a study of CD8 T cells in ankylosing spondylitis. Study-wide results and caveats: Characteristic, it appeared, of ankylosing spondylitis blood was a TCR beta motif of roughly 8 highly homologous variants.

These receptors' targets are unknown. MiXCR, applied by TCRdb to the 5' RACE reads, yields one record per CDR3 protein. The sample holds around 390,000 distinct CDR3 sequences, around 22% seen once. The specimen was blood, either unsorted or a sorted T cell fraction (not recorded which). These receptors were taken from a male donor with ankylosing spondylitis.

The gene calls are TRBV18 and TRBJ2-1; TRBD2 is a possible D gene (6 bases). Germline loops: CDR1 KGHSH, CDR2 LQKENI. The V and J ends lost 6 bases and 1 base respectively, with 19 bases between them. The CDR3 is 17 amino acids. CDR3 DNA: TGTGCCAGCTCGCGACGGACGGGAGAGTTATCCTACAATGAGCAGTTCTTC. Its protein product is CASSRRTGELSYNEQFF. Based on the CDR3 plus reference TRBV18 and TRBJ2-1, the full variable domain is NAGVMQNPRHLVRRRGQEARLRCSPMKGHSHVYWYRQLPEEGLKFMVYLQKENIIDESGMPKERFSAEFPKEGPSILRIQQVVRGDSAAYFCASSRRTGELSYNEQFFGPGTRLTVL.

The chain uses TRBV9 and TRBJ2-1; TRBD2 matches 8 bases. The CDR3 loop spans 16 amino acids. V gave up 4 bases and J gave up 1 base; unmatched junction bases: 7. Germline V gene lookup returns CDR1 SGDLS and CDR2 YYNGEE. The CDR3 sequence: CASSIRAGESYNEQFF. The CDR3 nucleotides are TGTGCCAGCAGCATCCGAGCGGGGGAATCCTACAATGAGCAGTTCTTC.

V is TRBV7-8 and J is TRBJ2-1; 8 nucleotides align to TRBD2. The junction had 7 bases not matched to a gene; V was cut back by 2 bases and J by 4 bases. The CDR3 totals 16 residues. Germline V CDR1 and CDR2: SGHVS, FQNEAQ. The CDR3 loop reads CASSLPREVGYNEQFF. As DNA, the CDR3 is TGTGCCAGCAGCTTACCGCGGGAGGTTGGTTACAATGAGCAGTTCTTC.

V and J are TRBV10-3 and TRBJ1-2, with a possible D match to TRBD1 (6 bases). CDR3 length: 14 amino acids. V shed 6 bases and J shed 0 bases, with 11 bases lying between them. The germline V gene encodes CDR1 ENHRY and CDR2 SYGVKD. CDR3 bases: TGTGCCATCAGGAGGACAGAGACTAACTATGGCTACACCTTC. This encodes CAIRRTETNYGYTF.

This sequence joins TRBV12-3 or TRBV12-4 and TRBJ2-3, with 15 bases that match TRBD2. The V gene end was trimmed by 5 bases and the J gene end by 4 bases; junction bases not matched to a gene: 13. The CDR3 is 19 residues long. The CDR3 bases are TGTGCCAGCAGTCCTGGACTAGCGGGAGGGCCTTCTCTGGCAGATACGCAGTATTTT. Protein: CASSPGLAGGPSLADTQYF.

The chain is built from TRBV7-2 and TRBJ2-1, with 8 bases matching TRBD1. CDR1 and CDR2 (germline): SGHTA, FQGNSA. The CDR3 contains 14 residues. V lost 1 base to trimming and J lost 6 bases; unmatched junction nucleotides: 2. CDR3 loop: CASSLGTGTNEQFF. CDR3 in DNA: TGTGCCAGCAGCTTAGGGACAGGGACCAATGAGCAGTTCTTC. Drawing the rest from reference TRBV7-2 and TRBJ2-1, the complete variable domain is GAGVSQSPSNKVTEKGKDVELRCDPISGHTALYWYRQSLGQGLEFLIYFQGNSAPDKSGLPSDRFSAERTGGSVSTLTIQRTQQEDSAVYLCASSLGTGTNEQFFGPGTRLTVL.

The chain links TRBV5-1 to TRBJ1-1; 11 nucleotides match TRBD1. The germline V gene encodes CDR1 SGHRS and CDR2 YFSETQ. The J segment lost 4 bases and the V segment lost 2 bases, leaving 4 bases of the junction unmatched. The CDR3 has 15 amino acids. CDR3 sequence: CASSFTGTGGTEAFF. CDR3 nucleotides: TGCGCCAGCAGCTTCACCGGGACAGGGGGCACTGAAGCTTTCTTT.

CDR3 region: CASSLTLAGVLDEQFF. CDR3 in DNA: TGTGCCAGCAGCTTAACTTTGGCGGGAGTTCTGGATGAGCAGTTCTTC. This chain connects TRBV7-9 to TRBJ2-1; TRBD2 agrees at 7 bases. This CDR3 contains 16 residues. V lost 2 bases to trimming and J lost 8 bases; unmatched junction nucleotides: 12. From germline, CDR1 is SEHNR and CDR2 FQNEAQ (reference sequence).

V is TRBV5-1 and J is TRBJ2-1; D is unclear. Trimming stripped 4 bases from V and 8 bases from J, with 13 bases between. The CDR3 covers 13 residues. The germline V gene encodes CDR1 SGHRS and CDR2 YFSETQ. The DNA for the CDR3 is TGCGCCAGCAGCCCCCCCCCTAGGGATGAGCAGTTCTTC. Encoded protein: CASSPPPRDEQFF.

The chain recombines TRBV12-3 or TRBV12-4 with TRBJ2-1; 10 bases align to TRBD2. CDR3 length: 15 amino acids. The ends lost 5 bases at V and 4 bases at J; junction bases unmatched: 5. This chain's CDR3 is CASSATSGDYNEQFF. Here the CDR3 DNA reads TGTGCCAGCAGTGCCACTAGCGGGGATTACAATGAGCAGTTCTTC.

The chain combines TRBV21-1 with TRBJ2-1; the D segment call TRBD1 is taken from the table without a DNA check. TRBV21-1 is deemed a pseudogene. This CDR3 is built from 12 residues. The CDR3 loop reads CASRDRKNEQFF. CDR3 sequence (DNA): TGTGCCAGCAGGGACAGGAAGAATGAGCAGTTCTTC.

The gene calls are TRBV27 and TRBJ1-1; tentative D call: TRBD1 (6 bases). Germline CDR1 and CDR2: MNHEY and SMNVEV (reference sequence). CDR3 size: 14 residues. Trimming stripped 6 bases from V and 8 bases from J, with 19 bases between. Written as DNA, the CDR3 is TGTGCCAGCAGGCCGGGGGCAGGTTGGGGCGAAGCTTTCTTT. This translates into CASRPGAGWGEAFF.

This clonotype was observed a few times. The V and J genes are TRBV28 and TRBJ2-1, with 7 bases lining up with TRBD2. Germline assignment: CDR1 MDHEN and CDR2 SYDVKM. Trimming cost V 7 bases and J 6 bases; bases outside gene matches: 6. The CDR3 contains 13 residues. CDR3 sequence reads: CASTLTSINEQFF. DNA of the CDR3: TGTGCCAGCACCTTGACTAGCATCAATGAGCAGTTCTTC.

V gene TRBV9 combines with J gene TRBJ1-1, with D perhaps TRBD1 (6 bases). The germline V and J ends were trimmed by 4 bases and 0 bases, with 10 bases remaining between them. The CDR3 totals 14 residues. In germline, CDR1 is SGDLS, CDR2 YYNGEE. The CDR3 is CASSIQGMNTEAFF. In nucleotides, the CDR3 is TGTGCCAGCAGCATACAGGGCATGAACACTGAAGCTTTCTTT.

This clonotype came up a few times. This sequence joins TRBV7-6 and TRBJ2-1; tentatively, D is TRBD1 or TRBD2 (5 bases each). The germline V gene has CDR1 SGHVS and CDR2 FNYEAQ. This CDR3 has 17 residues. V shed 5 bases and J shed 0 bases, with 17 bases lying between them. As DNA, the CDR3 is TGTGCCAGCAGCGAACCTTTGCGTGGGACCTCCTACAATGAGCAGTTCTTC. It yields the protein CASSEPLRGTSYNEQFF. Full variable domain (remainder filled in from reference TRBV7-6 and TRBJ2-1): GAGVSQSPRYKVTKRGQDVALRCDPISGHVSLYWYRQALGQGPEFLTYFNYEAQQDKSGLPNDRFSAERPEGSISTLTIQRTEQRDSAMYRCASSEPLRGTSYNEQFFGPGTRLTVL.